Included here is one T cell receptor (beta chain) sequence, with context. This entry is derived from a study of blood T cell repertoires in COVID-19. Turning to the study itself: From the United States, Italy and Spain came samples of acute and convalescent COVID-19. PBMCs, B-cell-depleted T cells, or T cells provided the cDNA or gDNA that made up the material.

This CDR3 spans 14 amino acids. V dropped 2 bases and J dropped 4; count of bases not matched to a gene: 5. Per the germline V gene, CDR1 is LNHDA and CDR2 is SQIVND (reference sequence). In the source study's methods: Amplification of reference gene primers was used by the study to estimate nucleated cell counts. The repertoire was sequenced with immunoSEQ multiplex PCR; TCRdb's copy has only in-frame clones and lacks some. The V and J calls and clone size are taken from that table; D and trimming were inferred from the DNA. The table shows about 4,700 clones, with about 80% occurring only once. This chain links TRBV19 with TRBJ2-7; 7 bases are a match to TRBD2. The receptor's source is a man in his 70s with active COVID-19. Sequencing was performed on peripheral blood. The CDR3 coding sequence is TGTGCCAGTAGTATACGCAGGGAGGGTTACGAGCAGTACTTC. It encodes CASSIRREGYEQYF.